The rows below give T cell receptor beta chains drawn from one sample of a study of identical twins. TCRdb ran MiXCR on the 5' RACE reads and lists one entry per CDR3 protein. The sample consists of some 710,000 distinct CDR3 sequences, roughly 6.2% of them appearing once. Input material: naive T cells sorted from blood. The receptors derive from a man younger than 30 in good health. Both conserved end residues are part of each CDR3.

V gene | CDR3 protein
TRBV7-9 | CASSAPGLLRDGYTF
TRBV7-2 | CASSLHRGLNEKLFF
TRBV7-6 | CASSLRVGRTYEQYF
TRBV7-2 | CASSPAGQQFF
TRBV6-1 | CASRPGTGGESPLHF
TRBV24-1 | CATSDWSLHEQFF
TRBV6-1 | CASQWRESGELFF
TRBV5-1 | CASSLGNRGRTDTQYF
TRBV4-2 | CASSQEGSRRKNTEAFF
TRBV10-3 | CAIRIDNLPNYGYTF
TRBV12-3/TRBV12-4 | CASSPGQAAGYTF
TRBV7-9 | CASSLNRDRPYNEQFF
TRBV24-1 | CANLSPGEFHPSSGNTIYF
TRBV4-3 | CASSQGLAEDEQYF
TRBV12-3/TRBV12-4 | CASSFPGRDYEQYF
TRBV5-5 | CASSQIQGAYEQYF
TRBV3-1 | CASSQDTVRSYIEQFF
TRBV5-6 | CASSQRTGSYEQYF
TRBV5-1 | CASKIQGNTGELFF
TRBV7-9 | CASSLSKTGSVSNQETQYF
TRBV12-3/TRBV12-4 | CASSFYHQPQHF
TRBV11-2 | CASSVGLAGGADTQYF
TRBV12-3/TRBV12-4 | CASSFHPSSTYNEQFF
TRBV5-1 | CASRTGEENTGELFF
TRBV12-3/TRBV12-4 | CASGRVGQETQYF
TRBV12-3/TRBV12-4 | CASSIRTGNGGYTF
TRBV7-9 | CASSHRVSYEQYF
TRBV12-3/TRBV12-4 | CASSHPTSINEQFF
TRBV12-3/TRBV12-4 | CASRPRGQGGNQPQHF
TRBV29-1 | CSAPLGLSEQFF
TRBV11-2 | CASSSFPNSYEQYF
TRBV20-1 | CSATQNRGGETQYF
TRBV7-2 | CASTLPRTSNEQFF
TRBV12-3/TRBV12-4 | CASSRARPQETQYF
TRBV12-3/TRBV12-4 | CASSPGGAFGYTF
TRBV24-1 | CATSEGGYNEQFF
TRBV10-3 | CAISARDSEQFF
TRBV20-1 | CSASPGQGAFEAFF
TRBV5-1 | CASNKRRRLTYNEQFF
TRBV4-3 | CASRPEWRGAGELFF
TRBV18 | CASSRPDTQYF
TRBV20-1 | CSVAEGSDTQYF
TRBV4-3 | CASSQEANAGTGVLGSPLHF
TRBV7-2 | CASSLRATSGSQETQYF
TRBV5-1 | CAGSLVLHEQFF
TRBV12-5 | CASASPTDTQYF
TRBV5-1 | CASSVAPGSGANVLTF
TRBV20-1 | CSARDTATTYEQYF
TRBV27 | CARSGRMAGELFF
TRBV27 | CASSLSGGGNTGELFF
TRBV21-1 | CASSINTGTEYNTGELFF
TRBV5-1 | CASSSRLADLQETQYF